The rows below give T cell receptor beta chains drawn from one sample of a study of neoadjuvant anti-PD-1 for oral cavity cancer. Sequencing used immunoSEQ multiplex PCR; TCRdb keeps in-frame clones, though not all of them. This table has approximately 13,000 clones, around three quarters appearing once. The sequences come from PBMCs, collected after nivolumab (anti-PD-1) treatment. The receptors come from a person aged 35-79 years with oral cavity squamous cell carcinoma. Each CDR3 is given with its conserved first and last residue. Each record gives: clone size, V gene, J gene, D gene, CDR3 protein. The D gene is left open where the match is weak. Size is omitted from some rows. Given values are once, few, many or a class for expanded clones.

NA	TRBV7-2	TRBJ2-1	TRBD2	CASSLGPAGAYNEQFF
NA	TRBV25-1	TRBJ2-2	NA	CASSAIGTGELFF
NA	TRBV19	TRBJ2-7	TRBD2	CASSIGERETYEQYF
NA	TRBV19	TRBJ1-5	NA	CASSTTKKQGFNQPQHF
few	TRBV28	TRBJ2-1	NA	CASSPELDPQFF
NA	TRBV15	TRBJ2-1	NA	CATSTKTDYNEQFF
NA	TRBV7-6	TRBJ1-5	NA	CASSSTDGQPQHF
NA	TRBV6-6	TRBJ2-7	NA	CASTTGSYEQYF
NA	TRBV29-1	TRBJ1-1	NA	CSGTGHNTNTEAFF
NA	TRBV5-4	TRBJ2-5	NA	CASSLVAISGEETQYF
NA	TRBV11-3	TRBJ2-1	TRBD2	CASSETHSGLGNEQFF
once	TRBV29-1	TRBJ2-1	TRBD2	CSAGLAGAEQFF
NA	TRBV30	TRBJ2-5	TRBD1	CAWSVGGAETQYF
few	TRBV5-1	TRBJ2-7	TRBD2	CASREGGPYEQYF
few	TRBV9	TRBJ2-1	TRBD2	CASSVASGYNEQFF
NA	TRBV2	TRBJ2-7	TRBD2	CASMPGGLYEQYF
few	TRBV19	TRBJ1-5	NA	CASSIDSTSNQPQHF
NA	TRBV27	TRBJ2-7	TRBD1	CASRPIPGTGGSYEQYF
NA	TRBV5-1	TRBJ2-7	TRBD2	CASSLGAGVVAEQYF
once	TRBV27	TRBJ1-5	NA	CASSHLEGPQHF
NA	TRBV7-6	TRBJ1-5	TRBD1	CASSPGQGGQPQHF
NA	TRBV6-6	TRBJ1-3	TRBD1	CASSYLTGAAGNTIYF
NA	TRBV4-1	TRBJ2-7	NA	CASSQAPGQTYEQYF
few	TRBV11-2	TRBJ1-1	NA	CASSLDRGGTEAFF
NA	TRBV6-5	TRBJ2-3	NA	CASSSGRSTDTQYF
NA	TRBV6-5	TRBJ2-7	NA	CASSPPAGLPYEQYF
NA	TRBV2	TRBJ1-1	NA	CASTLPGGNTEAFF
NA	TRBV19	TRBJ2-2	NA	CASSRSRDTGELFF
NA	TRBV7-2	TRBJ2-1	NA	CASSPNWGSLYEQFF
once	TRBV27	TRBJ2-7	NA	CASSLSVWSHEQYF
NA	TRBV5-1	TRBJ2-1	TRBD1	CASSLGGTGMEQFF
NA	TRBV7-6	TRBJ2-7	NA	CASSSLGINEQYF
NA	TRBV5-1	TRBJ2-7	NA	CASSLSGDPYEQYF
NA	TRBV13	TRBJ2-1	TRBD2	CASSLDGAGPYNEQFF
once	TRBV6-6	TRBJ2-1	NA	CASSYSIDGDEQFF
NA	TRBV6-5	TRBJ2-3	TRBD2	CASSYAGTSELDTQYF
few	TRBV7-2	TRBJ1-1	NA	CASSLEDYTEAFF
few	TRBV6-6	TRBJ2-7	NA	CASSYSPTGSYEQYF
NA	TRBV9	TRBJ2-2	NA	CASSVGPRNTGELFF
NA	TRBV21-1	TRBJ2-3	NA	CASSKVTKDTQYF
NA	TRBV6-1	TRBJ1-2	TRBD1	CASQELTGGSRGYTF
NA	TRBV2	TRBJ2-2	NA	CASSDAARGTGELFF
NA	TRBV9	TRBJ2-2	NA	CASSLSLQGVSTGELFF
NA	TRBV5-1	TRBJ1-1	TRBD1	CASSLGGQGTNTEAFF
NA	TRBV5-4	TRBJ2-5	NA	CASSLPTEGQETQYF
NA	TRBV10-3	TRBJ1-5	NA	CAISEGQGGNQPQHF
few	TRBV19	TRBJ2-1	NA	CATSDRSNEQFF
once	TRBV19	TRBJ2-7	TRBD1	CASSPTGSYEQYF
NA	TRBV20-1	TRBJ2-3	TRBD2	CSASPAGFF
few	TRBV30	TRBJ2-3	NA	CAWSRPSTYLVDTQYF
NA	TRBV29-1	TRBJ2-1	TRBD2	CSVGTSNEQFF
few	TRBV27	TRBJ2-2	TRBD2	CASSETSGFTGELFF